This TCR beta chain was sequenced in a study of blood T cells in healthy people across ages. Overall study results and limits: Older age coincided with a roughly linear decline in TCR beta diversity per million T cells.

Ten or more counts support this clonotype. What it binds is unknown. CDR1 and CDR2 from the germline V gene are SNHLY and FYNNEI. The CDR3 consists of 16 residues. V was pared by 8 bases and J by 0 bases, with 10 bases of the junction left unmatched. No fewer than 7 million PBMCs went into each sample. Total RNA, at least 5.5 micrograms per sample, came from PBMCs. Alongside a J-beta primer mix, a sample-barcoded 5' primer served in a second PCR lasting roughly 6 to 11 cycles. Individual samples furnished no less than 2.5 million CDR3-containing paired-end reads apiece. TCRdb redid the calling of the 5' RACE reads with MiXCR, one entry per CDR3 protein. The data hold hundreds of thousands of distinct CDR3 sequences, with more than 45% observed a single time.

Sequencing was done on a sample of blood. The receptor comes from a woman aged 80 or over in good health. This rearrangement joins TRBV2 to TRBJ2-3; TRBD2 agrees at 8 bases. The CDR3 nucleotides are TGTGCCAGCCCAGCGGGAGAGCCATATAGCACAGATACGCAGTATTTT. Translating it yields CASPAGEPYSTDTQYF.